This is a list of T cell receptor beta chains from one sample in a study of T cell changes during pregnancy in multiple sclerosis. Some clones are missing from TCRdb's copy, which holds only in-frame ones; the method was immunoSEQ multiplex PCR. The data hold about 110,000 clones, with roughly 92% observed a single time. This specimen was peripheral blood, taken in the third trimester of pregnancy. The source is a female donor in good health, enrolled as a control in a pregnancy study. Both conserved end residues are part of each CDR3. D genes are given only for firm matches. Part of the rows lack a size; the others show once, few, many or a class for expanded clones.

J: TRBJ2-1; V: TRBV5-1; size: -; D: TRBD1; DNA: TGCGCCAGCAGCTGGGGACAGGGTCCGGGGGGTAATGAGCAGTTCTTC; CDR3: CASSWGQGPGGNEQFF
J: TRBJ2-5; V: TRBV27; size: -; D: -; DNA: TGTGCCAGCAGTCTTAGGACAGCCTACCAAGAGACCCAGTACTTC; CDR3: CASSLRTAYQETQYF
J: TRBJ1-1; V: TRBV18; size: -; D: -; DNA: TGTGCCAGCTCACCACCGGGTGGCCGCGGGACTGAAGCTTTCTTT; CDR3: CASSPPGGRGTEAFF
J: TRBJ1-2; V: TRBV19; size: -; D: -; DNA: TGTGCCAGTAGTATAAGCCGGAGGGGTAACTATGGCTACACCTTC; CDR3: CASSISRRGNYGYTF
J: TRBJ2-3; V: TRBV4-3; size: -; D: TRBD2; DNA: TGCGCCAGCAGCCAAGATCGGAAGCGGGGAACTAGCACAGATACGCAGTATTTT; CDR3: CASSQDRKRGTSTDTQYF
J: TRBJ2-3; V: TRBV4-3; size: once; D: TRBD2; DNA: TGCGCCAGCAGCCAAGGTGCGGGGGGGACAGATACGCAGTATTTT; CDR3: CASSQGAGGTDTQYF
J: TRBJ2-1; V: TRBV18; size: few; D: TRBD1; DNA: TGTGCCAGCTCACCACCGTGGAGTTCGGGACAGGGTTTCAATGAGCAGTTCTTC; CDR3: CASSPPWSSGQGFNEQFF
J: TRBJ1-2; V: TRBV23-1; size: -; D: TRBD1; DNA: TGCGCCAGCAGTCAAGAAGGGACAGGGGGTTATGGCTACACCTTC; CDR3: CASSQEGTGGYGYTF
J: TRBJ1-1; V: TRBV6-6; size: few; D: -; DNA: TGTGCCAGCAGCCGACTACAGGGCGCGAACACTGAAGCTTTCTTT; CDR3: CASSRLQGANTEAFF
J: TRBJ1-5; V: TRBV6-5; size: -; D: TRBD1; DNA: TGTGCCAGCTCAGGGGGTGGGTATCAGCCCCAGCATTTT; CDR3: CASSGGGYQPQHF
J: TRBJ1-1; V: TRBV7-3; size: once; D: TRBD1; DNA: TGTGCCAGCAGCTTAAGAGAGGGGGCGCGAACTGAAGCTTTCTTT; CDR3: CASSLREGARTEAFF
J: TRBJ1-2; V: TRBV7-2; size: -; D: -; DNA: TGTGCCAGCAGCTTGGACAGCTATGGCTACACCTTC; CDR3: CASSLDSYGYTF
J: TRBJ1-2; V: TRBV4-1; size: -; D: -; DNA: TGCGCCAGCAGCCAAGACGGACAGTTTATTTATGGCTACACCTTC; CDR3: CASSQDGQFIYGYTF
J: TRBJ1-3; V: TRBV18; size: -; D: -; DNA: TGTGCCAGCAGATCTATGCGGGTCTCTGGAAACACCATATATTTT; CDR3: CASRSMRVSGNTIYF
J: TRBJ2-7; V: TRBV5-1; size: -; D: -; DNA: TGCGCCAGCAGCCCGGGAGACCTAGCCTACGAGCAGTACTTC; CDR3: CASSPGDLAYEQYF
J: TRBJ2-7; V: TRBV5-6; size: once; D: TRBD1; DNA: TGTGCCAGCACATCCGGGACAGGGGTCTACGAGCAGTACTTC; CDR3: CASTSGTGVYEQYF
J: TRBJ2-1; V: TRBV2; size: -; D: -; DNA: TGTGCCAGCAGTGAAATTTTTACATCGCATGAGCAGTTCTTC; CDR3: CASSEIFTSHEQFF
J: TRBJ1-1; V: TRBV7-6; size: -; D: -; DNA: TGTGCCAGCTATAGTTACTCCACTGAAGCTTTCTTT; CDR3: CASYSYSTEAFF
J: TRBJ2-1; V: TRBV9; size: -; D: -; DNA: TGTGCCAGCAGCGTAGGGTGGGCGAGAAGCTACAATGAGCAGTTCTTC; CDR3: CASSVGWARSYNEQFF
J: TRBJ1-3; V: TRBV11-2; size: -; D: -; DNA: TGTGCCAGCAGCTTAGGACAGCCTGGAAACACCATATATTTT; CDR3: CASSLGQPGNTIYF
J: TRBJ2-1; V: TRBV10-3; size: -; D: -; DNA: TGTGCCATCAGTGATTCGTGGGGGGGCGAGTACAATGAGCAGTTCTTC; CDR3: CAISDSWGGEYNEQFF
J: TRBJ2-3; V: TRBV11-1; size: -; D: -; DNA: TGTGCCAGCAGCTTAGAAGGAGGGGATACGCAGTATTTT; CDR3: CASSLEGGDTQYF